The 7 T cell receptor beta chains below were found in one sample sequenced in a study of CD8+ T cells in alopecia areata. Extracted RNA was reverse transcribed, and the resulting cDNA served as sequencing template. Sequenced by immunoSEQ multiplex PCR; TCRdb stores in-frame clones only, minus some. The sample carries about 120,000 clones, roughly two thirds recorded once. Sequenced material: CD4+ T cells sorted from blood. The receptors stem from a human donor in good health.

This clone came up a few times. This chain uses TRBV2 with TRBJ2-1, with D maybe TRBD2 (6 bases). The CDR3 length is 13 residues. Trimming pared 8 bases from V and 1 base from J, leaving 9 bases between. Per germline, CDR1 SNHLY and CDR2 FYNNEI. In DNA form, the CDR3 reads TGTGCCAGCGTTCGGGGGTCCTACAATGAGCAGTTCTTC. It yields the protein CASVRGSYNEQFF.

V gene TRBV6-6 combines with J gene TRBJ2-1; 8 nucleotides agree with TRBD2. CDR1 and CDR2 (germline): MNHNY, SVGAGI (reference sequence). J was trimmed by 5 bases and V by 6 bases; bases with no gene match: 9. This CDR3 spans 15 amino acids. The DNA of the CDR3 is TGTGCCAGCAGCCAGGAGCGGGGGAGCCACAATGAGCAGTTCTTC. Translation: CASSQERGSHNEQFF.

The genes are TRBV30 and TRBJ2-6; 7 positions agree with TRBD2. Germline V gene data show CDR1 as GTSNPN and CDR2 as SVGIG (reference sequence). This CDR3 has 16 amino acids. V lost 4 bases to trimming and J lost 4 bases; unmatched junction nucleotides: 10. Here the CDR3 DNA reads TGTGCCTGGACCCTCGGGGAGGGCCTCGGGGCCAACGTCCTGACTTTC. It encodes CAWTLGEGLGANVLTF.

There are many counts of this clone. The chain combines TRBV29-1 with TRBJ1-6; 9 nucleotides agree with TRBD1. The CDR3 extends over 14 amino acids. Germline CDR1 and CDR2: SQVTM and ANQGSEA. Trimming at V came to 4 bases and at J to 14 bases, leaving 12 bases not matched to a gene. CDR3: CSVGLDRGGKALHF. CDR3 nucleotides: TGCAGCGTTGGTTTGGACAGGGGAGGAAAAGCCCTCCACTTT.

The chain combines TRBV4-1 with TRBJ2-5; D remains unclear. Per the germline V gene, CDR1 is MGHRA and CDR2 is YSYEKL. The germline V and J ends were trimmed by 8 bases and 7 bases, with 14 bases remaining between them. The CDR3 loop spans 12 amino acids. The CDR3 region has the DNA TGCGCCAGCTCCGGGCCGGCCGGGACCCAGTACTTC. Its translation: CASSGPAGTQYF.

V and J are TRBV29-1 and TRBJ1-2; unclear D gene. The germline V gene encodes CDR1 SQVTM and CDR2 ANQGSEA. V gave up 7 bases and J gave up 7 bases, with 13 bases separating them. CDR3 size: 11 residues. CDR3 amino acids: CSAGGVLGYTF. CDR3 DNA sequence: TGCAGCGCCGGTGGGGTCCTTGGCTACACCTTC.

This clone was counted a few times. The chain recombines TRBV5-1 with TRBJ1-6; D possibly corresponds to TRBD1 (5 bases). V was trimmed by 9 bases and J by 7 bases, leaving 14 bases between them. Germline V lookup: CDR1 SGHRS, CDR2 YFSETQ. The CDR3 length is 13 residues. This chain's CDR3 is CATGEQYNSPLHF. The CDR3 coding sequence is TGCGCCACGGGGGAACAGTACAATTCACCCCTCCACTTT.